These 5 T cell receptor beta chains were all obtained from the same sample, sequenced in a study of human T cells and chemical hapten exposure. TCRdb ran MiXCR on the RACE reads and lists one entry per CDR3 protein. The profile shows 300,000 to 400,000 distinct CDR3 sequences, roughly 6.9% of them singletons. Time point meaning: patch test 1, 2 weeks after DPC sensitization. Stated treatment: therapeutic diphenylcyclopropenone sensitization with weekly scalp DPC. The source was whole blood, collected in connection with sensitization to the hapten diphenylcyclopropenone (DPC). The receptor set was obtained from a woman between 18 and 29 years old with alopecia areata. Some clones in this sample may be carry-over from other donors' samples.

The chain carries TRBV6-1 and TRBJ1-2; D unresolved. The CDR3 spans 14 residues. CDR1 is MNHNS, CDR2 SASEGT, per germline. V shed 5 bases and J shed 4 bases, with 14 bases lying between them. In DNA form, the CDR3 reads TGTGCCAGCAGTCTGGAGGGCCTAACCTATGGCTACACCTTC. Its protein is CASSLEGLTYGYTF.

V and J are TRBV9 and TRBJ1-1, with D possibly matching TRBD1 (6 bases). This CDR3 has 16 residues. Germline CDR1 reads SGDLS; CDR2 reads YYNGEE. V was cut by 0 bases and J by 7 bases, with 19 bases left in between. The CDR3 bases are TGTGCCAGCAGCGTAGCTGATCGCAGGGGAGGGGGTGAAGCTTTCTTT. Translating it yields CASSVADRRGGGEAFF.

The rearrangement links TRBV25-1 to TRBJ1-2; the match to TRBD1 covers 10 bases. The germline V gene has CDR1 MGHDK and CDR2 SYGVNS. The junction had 4 bases not matched to a gene; V was cut back by 6 bases and J by 6 bases. This CDR3 spans 13 amino acids. The CDR3 sequence: CASSRQGADGYTF. The DNA of the CDR3 is TGTGCCAGCAGCCGACAGGGGGCAGATGGCTACACCTTC.

This clonotype occurred a few times. The chain recombines TRBV6-5 with TRBJ2-1; D gene uncertain. Trimming shortened V by 6 bases and J by 0 bases, and 15 bases separated the two germline ends. Germline-derived CDR1 and CDR2 are MNHEY and SVGAGI. The CDR3 covers 16 residues. The CDR3 nucleotides are TGTGCCAGCAGCTATCGGGCCAGTAGCTCCTACAATGAGCAGTTCTTC. It codes for CASSYRASSSYNEQFF.

This clonotype turned up a few times. The chain recombines TRBV23-1 with TRBJ2-5; either TRBD1 or TRBD2 may supply D (5 bases each). TRBV23-1 is identified as an open reading frame with a role that is uncertain. Trimming pared 4 bases from V and 4 bases from J, leaving 19 bases between. The CDR3 is 16 amino acids. CDR3 sequence: CASSPQHPWDPETQYF. Here the CDR3 DNA reads TGCGCCAGCAGTCCCCAGCACCCTTGGGACCCAGAGACCCAGTACTTC.